The T cell receptor (beta chain) under discussion was sequenced for a study of blood T cell repertoires in COVID-19. V was clipped by 3 bases and J by 4 bases; unmatched bases: 8. The CDR3 length is 15 residues. Per the germline V gene, CDR1 is LGHDT and CDR2 is YNNKEL (reference sequence). Some clones are missing from TCRdb's copy, which holds only in-frame ones; the method was immunoSEQ multiplex PCR. The table shows about 220,000 clones, with about nine tenths occurring only once. The sequence derives from a woman aged 25 to 45 who had recovered from COVID-19. The rearrangement joins TRBV3-1 (or the pseudogene TRBV3-2) to TRBJ1-1, with 7 bases fitting TRBD1. Specimen: PBMCs or T cells enriched from blood (not recorded which). As DNA, the CDR3 is TGTGCCAGCAGCCATGGATCACCAGGGGGCACTGAAGCTTTCTTT. Translation gives CASSHGSPGGTEAFF.